A selection of T cell receptor beta chains follows, all from one sample in a study of cytomegalovirus exposure and HLA in healthy donors. Here immunoSEQ multiplex PCR was the method, and the copy in TCRdb shows in-frame clones only, minus some. Of fewer than 200,000 clones listed, roughly 85% are singletons. Source material: PBMCs. These receptors all come from a man younger than 40 in good health and CMV-seropositive. CDR3s include the opening cysteine and the closing phenylalanine or tryptophan. A D gene is named only where the DNA matches it firmly. Expanded clones get a size class; other rows say once, few or many, or leave the size out.

clone_size,j_call,cdr3_length,v_call,d_call,cdr3_nt,cdr3_aa
NA,TRBJ2-3,15,TRBV7-9,TRBD2,TGTGCCAGCAGCATCCGGACTAGCGCTACAGATACGCAGTATTTT,CASSIRTSATDTQYF
NA,TRBJ2-1,18,TRBV4-3,NA,TGCGCCAGCAGCCTATATTATACCGGGAGACCCGATTACAATGAGCAGTTCTTC,CASSLYYTGRPDYNEQFF
NA,TRBJ2-1,14,TRBV5-1,TRBD2,TGCGCCAGCAGCTTAACAGCGGGAGGCCATGAGCAGTTCTTC,CASSLTAGGHEQFF
NA,TRBJ1-1,12,TRBV29-1,NA,TGCAGCGTGACTACGCCGCAGACTGAAGCTTTCTTT,CSVTTPQTEAFF
few,TRBJ1-2,18,TRBV16,NA,TGTGCCAGCAGCCAATTGTATATCCCAGACAGACCTAACTATGGCTACACCTTC,CASSQLYIPDRPNYGYTF
once,TRBJ2-5,13,TRBV7-3,NA,TGTGCCAGCAGCCCCCCCGGCCAAGAGACCCAGTACTTC,CASSPPGQETQYF
NA,TRBJ1-6,18,TRBV5-4,TRBD1,TGTGCCAGCAGGCGGGGACAGGGGACGAGCTCCTATAATTCACCCCTCCACTTT,CASRRGQGTSSYNSPLHF
NA,TRBJ2-3,16,TRBV7-3,TRBD2,TGTGCCAGCAGCCCTCAGGCTAGCGGGGTCACAGATACGCAGTATTTT,CASSPQASGVTDTQYF
once,TRBJ1-3,17,TRBV4-1,TRBD1,TGCGCCAGCAGCCAAGACCCCAAACAGGGGGCTGGAAACACCATATATTTT,CASSQDPKQGAGNTIYF
few,TRBJ1-1,12,TRBV6-6,TRBD1,TGTGCCAGCAGCAGACAGGGGGCTGAAGCTTTCTTT,CASSRQGAEAFF
NA,TRBJ2-7,15,TRBV28,TRBD2,TGTGCCAGCATGGGGACTAGCGGGAGGGCCTACGAGCAGTACTTC,CASMGTSGRAYEQYF
few,TRBJ1-1,15,TRBV6-5,TRBD1,TGTGCCAGCAGGGGGACAGGGCAGATGAACACTGAAGCTTTCTTT,CASRGTGQMNTEAFF
NA,TRBJ2-1,14,TRBV29-1,NA,TGCAGCGTTGAAGGCGGCAGGGGGGTTGATGAGCAGTTCTTC,CSVEGGRGVDEQFF
once,TRBJ1-5,15,TRBV27,NA,TGTGCCAGCAGTTTAGGGCAGGGGATATCCCAGCCCCAGCATTTT,CASSLGQGISQPQHF
NA,TRBJ2-5,13,TRBV5-4,NA,TGTGCCAGCAGCTTGGGGTTGAGAGAGACCCAGTACTTC,CASSLGLRETQYF
NA,TRBJ1-1,11,TRBV19,NA,TGTGCCAGTACGGCGGGGGAGGAAGCTTTCTTT,CASTAGEEAFF
NA,TRBJ1-1,15,TRBV7-2,TRBD1,TGTGCCAGCAGCGTTCGACAGGGTAGGGATACTGAAGCTTTCTTT,CASSVRQGRDTEAFF
NA,TRBJ2-3,18,TRBV19,TRBD2,TGTGCCAGTAGTATTGATTTTGTAACTAGCGGGACCGCAGATACGCAGTATTTT,CASSIDFVTSGTADTQYF
NA,TRBJ2-2,14,TRBV6-5,NA,TGTGCCAGCAAAAATCCCCGGAGCACCGGGGAGCTGTTTTTT,CASKNPRSTGELFF
NA,TRBJ1-2,16,TRBV4-3,NA,TGCGCCAGCAGCCAAGAACTACGAGGGTTCGACTATGGCTACACCTTC,CASSQELRGFDYGYTF
NA,TRBJ2-1,13,TRBV6-6,NA,TGTGCCAGCAGGATGGCATCCTACAATGAGCAGTTCTTC,CASRMASYNEQFF
NA,TRBJ1-2,14,TRBV5-1,NA,TGCGCCAGCAGCTTGGACTCATATACCAATGGCTACACCTTC,CASSLDSYTNGYTF
NA,TRBJ2-1,16,TRBV11-3,TRBD2,TGTGCCAGCAGCTTAGGGACTAGCGGGACTTACAATGAGCAGTTCTTC,CASSLGTSGTYNEQFF
NA,TRBJ2-1,15,TRBV10-2,NA,TGCGCCAGCAGCAGTAGCCGGAGCTCCTACAATGAGCAGTTCTTC,CASSSSRSSYNEQFF
NA,TRBJ2-1,15,TRBV5-5,TRBD1,TGTGCCAGCAGCTTTGACAGGGGGCTCTCTTATGAGCAGTTCTTC,CASSFDRGLSYEQFF
NA,TRBJ1-4,14,TRBV27,NA,TGTGCCAGCAGTTATGGGTCGGGGGGAGAAAAACTGTTTTTT,CASSYGSGGEKLFF
once,TRBJ2-6,16,TRBV5-1,NA,TGCGCCAGCAGCTCCCCCCTAGCGCACGGGGCCAACGTCCTGACTTTC,CASSSPLAHGANVLTF
NA,TRBJ2-5,15,TRBV7-9,TRBD2,TGTGCCAGCAGCTCACAAACTAGCGAGCAAGAGACCCAGTACTTC,CASSSQTSEQETQYF
few,TRBJ2-1,14,TRBV7-9,TRBD2,TGTGCCAGCAGGGGACTAGCGGGTATCAATGAGCAGTTCTTC,CASRGLAGINEQFF
NA,TRBJ2-5,15,TRBV9,TRBD1,TGTGCCAGCAGCGTGGGGACAGGGGGCGGCGAGACCCAGTACTTC,CASSVGTGGGETQYF
NA,TRBJ2-7,13,TRBV12-5,TRBD1,TGTGCTAGTGGTTTAGGACAGGGCTACGAGCAGTACTTC,CASGLGQGYEQYF
once,TRBJ2-1,15,TRBV5-1,NA,TGCGCCAGCAGCTTGGCCGGGAGCGCCTACAATGAGCAGTTCTTC,CASSLAGSAYNEQFF
once,TRBJ2-1,14,TRBV27,TRBD2,TGTGCCAGTGCGTGGGCTAGCGGATACAATGAGCAGTTCTTC,CASAWASGYNEQFF
NA,TRBJ2-7,12,TRBV10-3,NA,TGTGCCATCAGAGGAGATATCTACGAGCAGTACTTC,CAIRGDIYEQYF
NA,TRBJ2-1,15,TRBV7-9,TRBD1,TGTGCCAGCAGCTTGGGGGACAGGGGCTACAATGAGCAGTTCTTC,CASSLGDRGYNEQFF
NA,TRBJ1-1,13,TRBV6-5,NA,TGTGCCAGCAGCCCAACACTGAACACTGAAGCTTTCTTT,CASSPTLNTEAFF
NA,TRBJ1-5,14,TRBV2,NA,TGTGCCAGCAGTGAAGGACAGAGCAATCAGCCCCAGCATTTT,CASSEGQSNQPQHF
NA,TRBJ1-4,12,TRBV29-1,NA,TGCAGCGTTAGGGGAATGGGTGAAAAACTGTTTTTT,CSVRGMGEKLFF
NA,TRBJ1-2,14,TRBV19,NA,TGTGCCAGTAGGGAATGGACACCCCACTATGGCTACACCTTC,CASREWTPHYGYTF
NA,TRBJ1-1,14,TRBV27,TRBD1,TGTGCCAGCAGTAAGGGACAGACATTCACTGAAGCTTTCTTT,CASSKGQTFTEAFF
NA,TRBJ2-5,14,TRBV29-1,NA,TGCAGCGTTGAAGATCAGGATCCCAGGGAGACCCAGTACTTC,CSVEDQDPRETQYF
NA,TRBJ1-4,17,TRBV28,TRBD1,TGTGCCAGCAGTTTCCAAGGACAGGGGACAACTAATGAAAAACTGTTTTTT,CASSFQGQGTTNEKLFF
NA,TRBJ2-1,15,TRBV19,TRBD2,TGTGCCAGTAGTATGTCTAGCGGGAGTATGCTTGAACAGTTCTTC,CASSMSSGSMLEQFF
NA,TRBJ2-1,15,TRBV5-1,TRBD2,TGCGCCAGCAGCTACACTAGCGGGGTCTACAATGAGCAGTTCTTC,CASSYTSGVYNEQFF
NA,TRBJ1-1,14,TRBV6-5,TRBD1,TGTGCCAGCAGTTACTGGACAGGGGGCACTGAAGCTTTCTTT,CASSYWTGGTEAFF
NA,TRBJ1-2,14,TRBV4-2,TRBD1,TGTGCCAGCAGCACGGGACAGGGGGCCGGGGGCTACACCTTC,CASSTGQGAGGYTF
NA,TRBJ2-2,14,TRBV7-8,TRBD2,TGTGCCAGCCATGTAGCGGGAGTGGCCGGGGAGCTGTTTTTT,CASHVAGVAGELFF
NA,TRBJ1-3,14,TRBV7-8,NA,TGTGCCAGCAGCTTAGCGTCCCCGGGAAACACCATATATTTT,CASSLASPGNTIYF
NA,TRBJ2-1,12,TRBV29-1,NA,TGCAGCGTTGATGACAGATACAATGAGCAGTTCTTC,CSVDDRYNEQFF
NA,TRBJ1-2,12,TRBV19,NA,TGTGCCAGTAGTGTCGACAGGTATGGCTACACCTTC,CASSVDRYGYTF
few,TRBJ1-2,12,TRBV5-6,NA,TGTGCCAGCAGCTTGACAGACTATGGCTACACCTTC,CASSLTDYGYTF
NA,TRBJ1-2,17,TRBV11-2,NA,TGTGCCAGCAGCTCATGGTCCCAGCTAGAATCGGGCTATGGCTACACCTTC,CASSSWSQLESGYGYTF
NA,TRBJ2-1,15,TRBV5-4,NA,TGTGCCAGCAGCTGGGGACTGACAACGTACAATGAGCAGTTCTTC,CASSWGLTTYNEQFF
NA,TRBJ2-1,11,TRBV6-1,TRBD1,TGTGCCACACACAGGGGAAATGAGCAGTTCTTC,CATHRGNEQFF
once,TRBJ1-1,14,TRBV19,NA,TGTGCCAGTAGCTACCACAGACAGAACACTGAAGCTTTCTTT,CASSYHRQNTEAFF
NA,TRBJ2-7,13,TRBV30,NA,TGTGCCTGGAGTGTCGGGGTTTCCTACGAGCAGTACTTC,CAWSVGVSYEQYF
NA,TRBJ2-7,15,TRBV29-1,TRBD2,TGCAGCGTCGGTTGGGGACTAGCGGTAGACTACGAGCAGTACTTC,CSVGWGLAVDYEQYF